The following is a TCR beta chain sequence with its context. This entry is derived from a study of T cells in Graves' hyperthyroidism and ophthalmopathy. The source material, RNA transcripts, was used to amplify TCR beta CDR3 regions. The TCR CDR3 was amplified in a first-round RT-PCR using the HTBI primer set. TCRdb passed the multiplex PCR reads through MiXCR, listing each CDR3 protein once. This table holds 800,000 or so distinct CDR3 sequences, around 39% found once. CDR1 is SNHLY, CDR2 FYNNEI, per germline. J was trimmed by 7 bases and V by 4 bases; bases with no gene match: 6. The CDR3 consists of 13 residues.

Input material: blood. The clonotype comes from a young man with Graves' hyperthyroidism. This chain uses TRBV2 with TRBJ1-1; 7 positions agree with TRBD1. The DNA for the CDR3 is TGTGCCAGCAGTGGGGACAGAGCGGGTGAAGCTTTCTTT. Translation: CASSGDRAGEAFF.